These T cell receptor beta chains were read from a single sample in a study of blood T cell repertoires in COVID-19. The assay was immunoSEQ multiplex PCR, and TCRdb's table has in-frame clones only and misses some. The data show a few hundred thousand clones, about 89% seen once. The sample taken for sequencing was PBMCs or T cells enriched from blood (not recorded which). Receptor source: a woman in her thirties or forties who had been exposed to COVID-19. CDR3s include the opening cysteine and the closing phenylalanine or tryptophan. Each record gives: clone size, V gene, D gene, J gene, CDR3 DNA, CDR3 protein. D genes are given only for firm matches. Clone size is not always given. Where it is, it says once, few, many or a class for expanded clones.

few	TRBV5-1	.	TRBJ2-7	TGCGCCAGCAGTTTGGGAACTACATACTCCTACGAGCAGTACTTC	CASSLGTTYSYEQYF
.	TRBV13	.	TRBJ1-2	TGTGCCAGCAGCTTACGGGGGGCGTATGGCTACACCTTC	CASSLRGAYGYTF
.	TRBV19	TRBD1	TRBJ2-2	TGTGCCAGTATAGGGACAGGGGGTCTAGTATCCGGGGAGCTGTTTTTT	CASIGTGGLVSGELFF
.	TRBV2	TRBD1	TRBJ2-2	TGTGCCAGCACAGCGAGACAGGGCGGGGAGCTGTTTTTT	CASTARQGGELFF
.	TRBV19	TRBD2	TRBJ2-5	TGTGCCAGTAGTATTTGGGCTAGCGGGATCCAAGAGACCCAGTACTTC	CASSIWASGIQETQYF
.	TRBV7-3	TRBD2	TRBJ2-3	TGTGCCAGCAGCTTAAACCCCGGACTAGCGTCAGATACGCAGTATTTT	CASSLNPGLASDTQYF
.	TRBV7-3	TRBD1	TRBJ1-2	TGTGCCAGCAGCAGTGGGGACAGGGGACTTGGGTATGGCTACACCTTC	CASSSGDRGLGYGYTF
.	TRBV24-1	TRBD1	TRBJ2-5	TGTGCCACCAGTGATCCGACAGGGACGAGGGAGACCCAGTACTTC	CATSDPTGTRETQYF
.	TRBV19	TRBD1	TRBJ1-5	TGTGCCAGTAGTATACTTGGACAGGGCAATCAGCCCCAGCATTTT	CASSILGQGNQPQHF
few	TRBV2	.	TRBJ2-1	TGTGCCAGCAGTGATGCAGGGCTCGATGAGCAGTTCTTC	CASSDAGLDEQFF
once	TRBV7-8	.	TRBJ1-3	TGTGCCAGCAGCCTCGGGCTACAGGGTTGGAGCTCTGGAAACACCATATATTTT	CASSLGLQGWSSGNTIYF
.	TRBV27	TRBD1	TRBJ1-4	TGTGCCAGTGGGACAGGCAGGGAAAAACTGTTTTTT	CASGTGREKLFF
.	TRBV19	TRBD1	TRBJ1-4	TGTGCCAGTAGTACAGGGGGCGCAACTAATGAAAAACTGTTTTTT	CASSTGGATNEKLFF
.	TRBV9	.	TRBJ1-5	TGTGCCAGCAGCGTAGAAGACAGCCGCAATCAGCCCCAGCATTTT	CASSVEDSRNQPQHF
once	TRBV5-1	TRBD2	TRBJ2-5	TGCGCCAGCAGGTCGGCTAGCGGGGGTTGGGAGACCCAGTACTTC	CASRSASGGWETQYF
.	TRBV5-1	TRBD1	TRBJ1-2	TGCGCCAGCAGCCCCCTGGACAGGGACTTCTATGGCTACACCTTC	CASSPLDRDFYGYTF
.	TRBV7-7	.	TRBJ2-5	TGTGCTAGCAGCCTTAATGTGGACTCAAACTCCCAAGAGACCCAGTACTTC	CASSLNVDSNSQETQYF
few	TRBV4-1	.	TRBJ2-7	TGCGCCAGCAGCCAAGGCTCGGCCCGGGGCTCCTACGAGCAGTACTTC	CASSQGSARGSYEQYF
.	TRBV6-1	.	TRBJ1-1	TGTGCCAGCAGTGAGCCCAGGGGAATAGACACTGAAGCTTTCTTT	CASSEPRGIDTEAFF
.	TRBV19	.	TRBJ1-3	TGTGCCAGTAGTGACTCAGACTCTGGAAACACCATATATTTT	CASSDSDSGNTIYF
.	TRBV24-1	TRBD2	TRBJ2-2	TGTGCCACCAGTGAGACCCCGGGACTAGGAGGGACCGGGGAGCTGTTTTTT	CATSETPGLGGTGELFF
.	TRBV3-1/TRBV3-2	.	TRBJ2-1	TGTGCCAGCAGCCTTGGACAGTTTACCTACAATGAGCAGTTCTTC	CASSLGQFTYNEQFF
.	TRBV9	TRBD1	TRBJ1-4	TGTGCCAGCAGCGTAGGGTCGGGACAGGGGGGAGAAAAACTGTTTTTT	CASSVGSGQGGEKLFF
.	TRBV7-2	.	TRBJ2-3	TGTGCCAGCAGCTTAGTATTTACAGATACGCAGTATTTT	CASSLVFTDTQYF
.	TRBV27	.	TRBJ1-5	TGTGCCAGCAGCCAGGGAGGTCAGCCCCAGCATTTT	CASSQGGQPQHF
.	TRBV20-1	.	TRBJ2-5	TGCAGTGCCACGAGACAAGAGACCCAGTACTTC	CSATRQETQYF
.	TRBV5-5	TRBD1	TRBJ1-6	TGTGCCAGCAGCAGGGACACAGGGGATTCACCCCTCCACTTT	CASSRDTGDSPLHF
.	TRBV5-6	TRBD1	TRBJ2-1	TGTGCCAGCAGCTTGTTGAACAGGGGGACCTCGTCCTACAATGAGCAGTTCTTC	CASSLLNRGTSSYNEQFF
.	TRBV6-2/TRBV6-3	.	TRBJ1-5	TGTGCCAGCAGTTACACAGGGAGTCAGCCCCAGCATTTT	CASSYTGSQPQHF
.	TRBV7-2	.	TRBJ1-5	TGTGCCAGCAGCTTAGCGGGGGGTCAGCCCCAGCATTTT	CASSLAGGQPQHF
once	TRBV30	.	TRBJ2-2	TGTGCCTGGAGTGTAGCAACCGGGGAGCTGTTTTTT	CAWSVATGELFF
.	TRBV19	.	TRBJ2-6	TGTGCCAGTAGGTTGCGCGGCTCTGGGGCCAACGTCCTGACTTTC	CASRLRGSGANVLTF
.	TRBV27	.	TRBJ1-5	TGTGCCAGCAGAGCCGAGCCCCAGCATTTT	CASRAEPQHF
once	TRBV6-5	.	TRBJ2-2	TGTGCCAGCAGAGCCGGGGGGGAGCTGTTTTTT	CASRAGGELFF
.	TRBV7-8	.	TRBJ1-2	TGTGCCAGCAGCTCGACTGGAGGCTACACCTTC	CASSSTGGYTF
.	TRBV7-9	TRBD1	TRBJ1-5	TGTGCCAGCAGCTTAGGGACAGGGGTAGAGAGCAATCAGCCCCAGCATTTT	CASSLGTGVESNQPQHF
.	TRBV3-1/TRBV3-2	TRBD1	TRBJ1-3	TGTGCCAGCAGCCGGCGACAGGGTGGAAACACCATATATTTT	CASSRRQGGNTIYF
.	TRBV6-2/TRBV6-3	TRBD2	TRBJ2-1	TGTGCCAGCAGTATGGGGGGGGAGCAGTTCTTC	CASSMGGEQFF
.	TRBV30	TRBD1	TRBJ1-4	TGTGCCTGGAATAAACAGGGGGCGTCTCAAAAACTGTTTTTT	CAWNKQGASQKLFF